At least ten counts were recorded for the clone carrying this T cell receptor (beta chain). The antigen remains undetermined. This sample was included in a study of regulatory T cells in long-lasting Graves disease. General study findings and limits: TCR diversity in persistent Graves' patients was below that of newly diagnosed ones.

Time point here: persistent/refractory GD, antithyroid drugs over 5 years with positive TRAb. Preparation of the TCR library used RNA extracted from PBMCs. Germline V gives CDR1 SEHNR, CDR2 FQNEAQ (reference sequence). V lost 5 bases to trimming and J lost 3 bases, with 13 bases between them. The CDR3 is 15 amino acids. Investigators prepared the TCR beta libraries by applying iRepertoire HTBI primers and Arm-PCR of CDR3 regions. TCRdb fed the multiplex PCR reads into MiXCR, producing one record per CDR3 protein. This sample carries 350,000 to 450,000 distinct CDR3 sequences, roughly 23% of them seen once, and the ten largest clones take 25% to 30%.

This sequence was found in a woman aged 40 to 50 with Graves disease. This chain connects TRBV7-9 to TRBJ2-2; a possible D gene is TRBD1 (5 bases). The sample in question was peripheral blood mononuclear cells (PBMCs), obtained when the disease was refractory, from a patient treated with antithyroid drugs. The CDR3 protein is CASSPRTPYTGELFF. For the CDR3, the DNA is TGTGCCAGCAGCCCCCGGACACCTTACACCGGGGAGCTGTTTTTT.